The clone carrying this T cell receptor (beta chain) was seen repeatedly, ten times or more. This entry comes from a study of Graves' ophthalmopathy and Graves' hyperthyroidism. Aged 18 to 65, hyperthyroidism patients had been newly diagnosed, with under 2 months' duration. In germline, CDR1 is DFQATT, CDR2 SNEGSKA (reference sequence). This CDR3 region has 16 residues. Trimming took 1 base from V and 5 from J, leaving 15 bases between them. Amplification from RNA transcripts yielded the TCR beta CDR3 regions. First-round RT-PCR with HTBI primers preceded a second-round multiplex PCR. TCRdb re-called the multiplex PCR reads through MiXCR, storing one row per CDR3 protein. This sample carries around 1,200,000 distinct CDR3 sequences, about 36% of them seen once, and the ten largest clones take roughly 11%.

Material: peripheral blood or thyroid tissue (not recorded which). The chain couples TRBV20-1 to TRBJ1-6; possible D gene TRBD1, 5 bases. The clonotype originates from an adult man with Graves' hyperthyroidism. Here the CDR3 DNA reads TGCAGTGCTAGAGTGTTGGGGGGACCGCATAATTCACCCCTCCACTTT. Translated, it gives CSARVLGGPHNSPLHF.